This T cell receptor (beta chain) is from a study of human T cells and chemical hapten exposure. Whole-study context: 2% DPC applied to a roughly 2 cm by roughly 2 cm arm area sensitized donors.

Turning to this clonotype: Its antigen remains unknown.

Germline CDR1 and CDR2: MNHEY and SMNVEV (reference sequence). There are 18 residues in the CDR3. V shed 5 bases and J 2 bases; nucleotides not matched to a gene: 10. Findings and limits, study-wide: Compared to controls, expanded TCRs made significantly more large clusters of similar CDR3s. DPC sensitization left the count of TCRs above 1 in 1000 unchanged.

TCRdb reprocessed the RACE reads via MiXCR and lists one record per CDR3 protein. The table lists around 350,000 distinct CDR3 sequences, 4.5% to 7% of them singletons. Time point noted: pre-sensitization, week 0. Treatment described: therapeutic diphenylcyclopropenone sensitization with weekly scalp DPC. The source of this sequence is a young woman with alopecia areata. Some clones in this sample may be carry-over from other donors' samples. The chain is built from TRBV27 and TRBJ2-3, with 13 positions matching TRBD2. The sample in question was whole blood, obtained in connection with sensitization to the hapten diphenylcyclopropenone (DPC). The CDR3 loop reads CASSPRLAGGIDTDTQYF. DNA for the CDR3: TGTGCCAGCAGTCCTCGACTAGCGGGGGGCATCGACACAGATACGCAGTATTTT.